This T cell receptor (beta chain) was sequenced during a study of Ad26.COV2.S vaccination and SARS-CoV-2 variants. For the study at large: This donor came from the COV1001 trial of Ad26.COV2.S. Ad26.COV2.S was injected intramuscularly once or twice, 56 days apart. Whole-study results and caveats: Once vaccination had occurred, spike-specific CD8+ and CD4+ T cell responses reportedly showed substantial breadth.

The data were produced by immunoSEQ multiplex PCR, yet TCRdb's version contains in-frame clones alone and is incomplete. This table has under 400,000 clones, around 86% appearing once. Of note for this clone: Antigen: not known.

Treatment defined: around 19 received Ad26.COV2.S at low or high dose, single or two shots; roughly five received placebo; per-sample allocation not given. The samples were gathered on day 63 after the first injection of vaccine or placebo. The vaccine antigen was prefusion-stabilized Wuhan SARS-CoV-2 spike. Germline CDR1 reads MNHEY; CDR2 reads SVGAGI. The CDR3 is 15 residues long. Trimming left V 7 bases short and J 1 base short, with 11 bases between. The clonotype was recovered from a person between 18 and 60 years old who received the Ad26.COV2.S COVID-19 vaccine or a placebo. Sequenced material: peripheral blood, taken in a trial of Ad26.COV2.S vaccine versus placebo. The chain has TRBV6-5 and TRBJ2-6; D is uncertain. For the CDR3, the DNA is TGTGCCAGCACCCCGCAGGTGTCTGGGGCCAACGTCCTGACTTTC. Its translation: CASTPQVSGANVLTF.